These 2 T cell receptor beta chains originate from one sample sequenced in a study of T cells after yellow fever vaccination (dated by TCRdb to 2018 to 2020). The library was generated by 5' RACE. Instrument used: Illumina HiSeq 2500. The public sequencing data were trimmed at Q25 with fastp and processed into clonotypes with MiXCR by TCRdb, which kept only in-frame beta chains. Rows with a matching CDR3 protein are joined into one entry that keeps the most common DNA and genes. The sample data list tens of thousands of distinct CDR3 sequences, and about 7.2% of these were observed just once. The ten largest make up about 27% of the sample. Read against the paper, the sample's treatment or condition label means: live attenuated yellow fever vaccine strain. This sample comprised CD8+ T cells sorted from PBMCs, obtained 9 to 11 days after the first yellow fever vaccination. The receptors originated from a man aged 18 to 30 who received the YFV17D yellow fever vaccine.

This clonotype was picked up a small number of times. The rearrangement links TRBV4-3 to TRBJ2-3; a weak D match, TRBD2 (7 bases). The CDR3 runs 15 residues. Germline lookup yields CDR1 LGHNA and CDR2 YSLEER. Trimming took 1 base from V and 2 from J, leaving 10 bases between them. The CDR3 nucleotides are TGCGCCAGCAGCCAAGTCGCGGGGGCCACAGATACGCAGTATTTT. The encoded protein is CASSQVAGATDTQYF.

This clonotype was seen many times. The chain has TRBV20-1 and TRBJ2-7; 9 positions match TRBD1. The CDR3 contains 14 residues. After removal of 5 bases from V and 3 bases from J, the junction contained 8 bases not matched to a gene. CDR1 and CDR2 (germline): DFQATT, SNEGSKA (reference sequence). DNA for the CDR3: TGCAGTGCTGGCCCGGGACAGGGTAACTACGAGCAGTACGTC. It codes for CSAGPGQGNYEQYV.